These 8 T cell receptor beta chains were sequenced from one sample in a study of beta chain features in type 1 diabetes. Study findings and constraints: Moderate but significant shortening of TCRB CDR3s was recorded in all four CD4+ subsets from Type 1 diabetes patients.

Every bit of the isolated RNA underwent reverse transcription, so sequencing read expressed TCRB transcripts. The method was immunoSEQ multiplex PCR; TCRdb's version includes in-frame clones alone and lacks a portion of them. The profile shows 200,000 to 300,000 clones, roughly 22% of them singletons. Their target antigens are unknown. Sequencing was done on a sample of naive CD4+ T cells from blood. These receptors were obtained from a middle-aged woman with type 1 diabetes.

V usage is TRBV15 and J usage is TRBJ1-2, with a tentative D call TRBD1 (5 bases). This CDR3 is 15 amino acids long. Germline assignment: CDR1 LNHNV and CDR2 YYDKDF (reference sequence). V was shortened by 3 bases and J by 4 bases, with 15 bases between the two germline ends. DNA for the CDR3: TGTGCCACCAGCAGGCGGGACGGAAGAAGCTATGGCTACACCTTC. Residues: CATSRRDGRSYGYTF.

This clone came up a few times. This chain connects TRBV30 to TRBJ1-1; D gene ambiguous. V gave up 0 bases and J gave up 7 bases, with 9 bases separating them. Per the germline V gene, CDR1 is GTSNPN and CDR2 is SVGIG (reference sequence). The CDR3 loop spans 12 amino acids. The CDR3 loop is CAWSVGASEAFF. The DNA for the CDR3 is TGTGCCTGGAGTGTGGGCGCCAGTGAAGCTTTCTTT. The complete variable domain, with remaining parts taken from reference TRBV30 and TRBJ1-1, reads SQTIHQWPATLVQPVGSPLSLECTVEGTSNPNLYWYRQAAGRGLQLLFYSVGIGQISSEVPQNLSASRPQDRQFILSSKKLLLSDSGFYLCAWSVGASEAFFGQGTRLTVV.

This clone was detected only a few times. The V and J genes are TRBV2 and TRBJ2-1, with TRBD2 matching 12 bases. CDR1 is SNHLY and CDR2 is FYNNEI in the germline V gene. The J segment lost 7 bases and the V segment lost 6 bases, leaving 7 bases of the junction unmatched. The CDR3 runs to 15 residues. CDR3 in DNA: TGTGCCAGCAGAACTAGCGGGGGGCTCCTAAATGAGCAGTTCTTC. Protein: CASRTSGGLLNEQFF.

The chain's CDR3 is CASTRDTNSFYGYTF. In nucleotides, the CDR3 is TGTGCCAGCACTCGGGACACCAACTCTTTCTATGGCTACACCTTC. The chain combines TRBV6-5 with TRBJ1-2; tentatively, D is TRBD1 (6 bases). From germline, CDR1 is MNHEY and CDR2 SVGAGI. V dropped 7 bases and J dropped 4 bases, with 19 bases sitting between them. This CDR3 spans 15 amino acids.

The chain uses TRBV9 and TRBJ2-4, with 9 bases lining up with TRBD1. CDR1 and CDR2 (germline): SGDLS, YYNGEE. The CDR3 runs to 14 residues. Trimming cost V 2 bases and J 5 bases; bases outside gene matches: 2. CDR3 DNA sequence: TGTGCCAGCAGCGTGACAGGGGGAGAAAACATTCAGTACTTC. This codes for CASSVTGGENIQYF.

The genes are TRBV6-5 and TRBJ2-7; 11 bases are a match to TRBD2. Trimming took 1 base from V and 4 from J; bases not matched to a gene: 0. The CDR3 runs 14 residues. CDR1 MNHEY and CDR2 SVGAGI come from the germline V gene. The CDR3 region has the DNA TGTGCCAGCAGTTACTTAGCGGGGGGGTACGAGCAGTACTTC. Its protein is CASSYLAGGYEQYF.

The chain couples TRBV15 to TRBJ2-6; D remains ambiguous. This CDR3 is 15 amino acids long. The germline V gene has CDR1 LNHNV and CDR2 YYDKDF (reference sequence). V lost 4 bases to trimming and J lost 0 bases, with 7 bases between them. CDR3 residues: CATSTSLSGANVLTF. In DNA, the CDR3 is TGTGCCACCAGCACAAGCCTCTCTGGGGCCAACGTCCTGACTTTC. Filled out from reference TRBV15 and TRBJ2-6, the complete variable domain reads DAMVIQNPRYQVTQFGKPVTLSCSQTLNHNVMYWYQQKSSQAPKLLFHYYDKDFNNEADTPDNFQSRRPNTSFCFLDIRSPGLGDTAMYLCATSTSLSGANVLTFGAGSRLTVL.

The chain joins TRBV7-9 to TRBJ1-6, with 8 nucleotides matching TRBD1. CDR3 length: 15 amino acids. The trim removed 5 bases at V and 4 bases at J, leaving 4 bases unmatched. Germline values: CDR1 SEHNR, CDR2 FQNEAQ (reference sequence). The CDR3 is CASSAWTGYNSPLHF. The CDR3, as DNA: TGTGCCAGCAGCGCCTGGACAGGGTATAATTCACCCCTCCACTTT.